The source of this T cell receptor (beta chain) is a study of cytomegalovirus exposure and HLA in healthy donors. Study findings and constraints: Some V segments, including TRBV6-2 and TRBV6-3, were excluded as indistinguishable.

The CDR3 runs to 17 residues. V lost 3 bases to trimming and J lost 0 bases, with 15 bases between them. CDR1 and CDR2 from the germline V gene are MDHEN and SYDVKM. About this clone: Its antigen remains unidentified.

The PCR contained 60 Vbeta and 13 Jbeta primers. The data were produced by immunoSEQ multiplex PCR, yet TCRdb's version contains in-frame clones alone and is incomplete. The sample carries roughly 100,000 clones, over 65% recorded once. This sequence joins TRBV28 and TRBJ1-5; possibly TRBD1 for D (5 bases). Sequenced: PBMCs. This TCR was sampled from a man aged 35 to 55 in good health and CMV-seropositive. The CDR3 loop reads CASSFQGGPYSNQPQHF. The CDR3 nucleotides read TGTGCCAGCAGTTTCCAGGGTGGGCCTTATAGCAATCAGCCCCAGCATTTT. The full variable domain, its missing parts supplied by reference TRBV28 and TRBJ1-5, is DVKVTQSSRYLVKRTGEKVFLECVQDMDHENMFWYRQDPGLGLRLIYFSYDVKMKEKGDIPEGYSVSREKKERFSLILESASTNQTSMYLCASSFQGGPYSNQPQHFGDGTRLSIL.